A single sample gave rise to the 30 T cell receptor beta chains below, sequenced in a study of identical twins. Via MiXCR, TCRdb re-called the 5' RACE reads, giving one row per CDR3 protein. Of 500,000 to 550,000 distinct CDR3 sequences listed, 20% to 25% are singletons. This sample was shared with a second study, whose subject was yellow fever vaccine responses in identical twins.

Sequencing input: CD4+ T cells sorted from blood. These receptors all stem from a woman between 18 and 30 years old in good health.

This chain links TRBV7-2 with TRBJ2-1; 10 positions agree with TRBD2. J was trimmed by 6 bases and V by 5 bases; bases with no gene match: 7. The CDR3 is 15 amino acids. Germline CDR1 SGHTA, CDR2 FQGNSA. CDR3 nucleotide sequence: TGTGCCAGCAGCGCATTAGCGGGGGGAGGCAATGAGCAGTTCTTC. Translating gives CASSALAGGGNEQFF.

The rearrangement uses TRBV24-1 and TRBJ2-5; 9 nucleotides align to TRBD2. V shed 3 bases and J 3 bases; nucleotides not matched to a gene: 13. Germline loops: CDR1 KGHDR, CDR2 SFDVKD. The CDR3 spans 18 residues. The CDR3 DNA reads as TGTGCCACCAGTGATCCCCGGACTAGCGTGAGGGACGAAGAGACCCAGTACTTC. Protein: CATSDPRTSVRDEETQYF.

This clonotype was detected a few times. The rearrangement joins TRBV5-1 to TRBJ2-1; TRBD2 aligns across 11 bases. Per germline, CDR1 SGHRS and CDR2 YFSETQ. CDR3 length: 15 amino acids. V was pared by 4 bases and J by 8 bases, with 8 bases of the junction left unmatched. This chain's CDR3 is CASSPLAGELDEQFF. The CDR3 nucleotides are TGCGCCAGCAGCCCACTAGCGGGAGAGTTAGATGAGCAGTTCTTC.

This chain links TRBV5-1 with TRBJ2-3; D gene ambiguous. The CDR3 is made up of 14 amino acids. Germline lookup yields CDR1 SGHRS and CDR2 YFSETQ. V lost 5 bases and J lost 0, with 10 bases in between. The CDR3 DNA is TGCGCCAGCAGGGAGACCACTAGCACAGATACGCAGTATTTT. Its protein is CASRETTSTDTQYF.

J is TRBJ1-1 and V is TRBV5-1; a weak D match, TRBD1 (6 bases). Looked up from germline, CDR1 is SGHRS and CDR2 is YFSETQ. This CDR3 comprises 14 residues. The V end was cut by 7 bases, the J end by 1 base, with 14 bases between. The chain's CDR3 is CASSRGGGNTEAFF. The CDR3 DNA follows: TGCGCCAGCTCCCGGGGAGGGGGGAACACTGAAGCTTTCTTT.

This clonotype was detected many times. This chain uses TRBV2 with TRBJ2-7; 7 bases agree with TRBD1. Germline V gives CDR1 SNHLY, CDR2 FYNNEI. The CDR3 spans 13 residues. V trimming: 9 bases; J trimming: 8 bases; junction bases outside the gene matches: 13. The CDR3 region is CARSGQDVRKQYF. Written as DNA, the CDR3 is TGTGCCAGGTCCGGACAGGACGTCCGTAAGCAGTACTTC.

This clonotype was detected a few times. In DNA form, the CDR3 reads TGTGCCAGCAGCTACGACAGAGGCTATGGCTACACCTTC. Amino acid sequence: CASSYDRGYGYTF. This rearrangement joins TRBV11-2 to TRBJ1-2; maybe TRBD1 (5 bases). V was pared by 4 bases and J by 4 bases, with 10 bases between. The CDR3 is 13 residues long. The V gene's germline CDR1 is SGHAT and CDR2 FQNNGV. The full variable domain, with the rest looked up from reference TRBV11-2 and TRBJ1-2, is EAGVAQSPRYKIIEKRQSVAFWCNPISGHATLYWYQQILGQGPKLLIQFQNNGVVDDSQLPKDRFSAERLKGVDSTLKIQPAKLEDSAVYLCASSYDRGYGYTFGSGTRLTVV.

This sequence joins TRBV18 and TRBJ2-5; the D is unclear. V dropped 3 bases and J dropped 7 bases, with 6 bases sitting between them. Germline CDR1 KGHSH, CDR2 LQKENI. This CDR3 comprises 11 residues. CDR3 sequence (DNA): TGTGCCAGCTCACCCGGCTTGACCCAGTACTTC. As protein: CASSPGLTQYF.

The chain has TRBV12-3 or TRBV12-4 and TRBJ2-3; 7 nucleotides align to TRBD2. CDR3 size: 17 residues. V dropped 8 bases and J dropped 2; count of bases not matched to a gene: 16. In nucleotides, the CDR3 is TGTGCCAGCGGAGAGCCTTTTGGGCGGGGGAACACAGATACGCAGTATTTT. It is translated as CASGEPFGRGNTDTQYF.

V is TRBV20-1 and J is TRBJ2-1; tentative D call: TRBD2 (6 bases). V gave up 3 bases and J gave up 4 bases, with 16 bases separating them. The CDR3 extends over 15 amino acids. Germline values: CDR1 DFQATT, CDR2 SNEGSKA (reference sequence). Here the CDR3 DNA reads TGCAGTGCTAGCTCTATCGCGGGATGGTACAATGAGCAGTTCTTC. Its protein is CSASSIAGWYNEQFF.

This rearrangement joins TRBV28 to TRBJ2-5, with 7 positions matching TRBD1. Germline V gene lookup returns CDR1 MDHEN and CDR2 SYDVKM. The CDR3 loop spans 15 amino acids. Germline trimming cut 6 bases from V and 3 bases from J; bases unmatched to any gene: 10. CDR3 loop: CASSPTGWGEETQYF. Here the CDR3 DNA reads TGTGCCAGCAGCCCGACAGGGTGGGGCGAAGAGACCCAGTACTTC.

CDR3 protein: CASSHGLAGLDEQFF. CDR3 bases: TGTGCCAGCAGTCACGGACTAGCGGGATTAGATGAGCAGTTCTTC. The genes are TRBV28 and TRBJ2-1, with 12 bases aligning to TRBD2. This CDR3 has 15 amino acids. Trimming removed 5 bases from V and 8 bases from J; junction bases left unmatched: 7. Germline loops: CDR1 MDHEN, CDR2 SYDVKM. The full variable domain, completed using reference TRBV28 and TRBJ2-1, is DVKVTQSSRYLVKRTGEKVFLECVQDMDHENMFWYRQDPGLGLRLIYFSYDVKMKEKGDIPEGYSVSREKKERFSLILESASTNQTSMYLCASSHGLAGLDEQFFGPGTRLTVL.

This clonotype was seen only a few times. The chain links TRBV12-3 or TRBV12-4 to TRBJ1-5, with TRBD1 matching over 8 bases. Trimming at V came to 5 bases and at J to 2 bases, leaving 5 bases not matched to a gene. This CDR3 spans 15 amino acids. The CDR3, as DNA: TGTGCCAGCAGTCCGGTACAGGGGGGCAATCAGCCCCAGCATTTT. This sequence encodes CASSPVQGGNQPQHF.

This clonotype was recorded only once. V usage is TRBV7-8 and J usage is TRBJ2-3; TRBD2 matches at 10 bases. V lost 5 bases, J lost 3 bases, and 17 bases stayed unmatched. The V gene's germline CDR1 is SGHVS and CDR2 FQNEAQ. The CDR3 runs to 19 residues. The CDR3 DNA reads as TGTGCCAGCAGCCTAACCGGGACTAGCGCCGGTGGGTCTACAGATACGCAGTATTTT. The encoded protein is CASSLTGTSAGGSTDTQYF.

The chain has TRBV5-1 and TRBJ2-7, with 7 bases that match TRBD2. This CDR3 has 16 amino acids. In germline, CDR1 is SGHRS, CDR2 YFSETQ. Trimming cost V 1 base and J 3 bases; bases outside gene matches: 10. CDR3 in amino acids: CASSLLGLAEYYEQYV. The CDR3, as DNA: TGCGCCAGCAGCTTGCTCGGGCTAGCGGAGTACTACGAGCAGTACGTC.

The chain couples TRBV12-3 or TRBV12-4 to TRBJ2-1, with TRBD2 identical over 15 bases. V trimming: 5 bases; J trimming: 8 bases; junction bases outside the gene matches: 4. The CDR3 consists of 15 residues. DNA for the CDR3: TGTGCCAGCAGTGGACTAGCGGGAGGGACGGATGAGCAGTTCTTC. This sequence encodes CASSGLAGGTDEQFF.

The chain combines TRBV10-3 with TRBJ2-1; weak D call: TRBD1 (5 bases). With 3 bases removed from V and 8 bases from J, the gap between germline ends came to 8 bases. This CDR3 comprises 12 residues. Germline V gene sequence: CDR1 ENHRY, CDR2 SYGVKD. CDR3 coding DNA: TGTGCCATCAGTGACAGGGCGGATGAGCAGTTCTTC. Protein sequence: CAISDRADEQFF.

This clonotype was recorded once. The genes are TRBV5-1 and TRBJ2-2; the D is unclear. Deletions cut 3 bases from V and 0 bases from J, with 12 bases between. The germline V gene has CDR1 SGHRS and CDR2 YFSETQ. The CDR3 runs to 16 residues. The CDR3 coding sequence is TGCGCCAGCAGCTCGACCTCTCAAGCGAACACCGGGGAGCTGTTTTTT. Translating it yields CASSSTSQANTGELFF.

There are a few counts of this clonotype. The V and J genes are TRBV7-3 and TRBJ2-3; no reliable D call. The CDR3 runs 16 residues. Trimming pared 2 bases from V and 0 bases from J, leaving 12 bases between. CDR1 and CDR2 from the germline V gene are SGHTA and FQGTGA. The CDR3 nucleotides read TGTGCCAGCAGCTTAGGCGCAGCTACTAGCACAGATACGCAGTATTTT. Its translation is CASSLGAATSTDTQYF.

This clonotype was detected a few times. This chain joins TRBV6-5 and TRBJ1-1; the D gene is possibly TRBD1 (6 bases). V was trimmed by 2 bases and J by 3 bases, leaving 10 bases between them. CDR1 is MNHEY, CDR2 SVGAGI, per germline. This CDR3 has 14 residues. CDR3 nucleotides: TGTGCCAGCAGTTACATTGGGGGCTACACTGAAGCTTTCTTT. Protein sequence: CASSYIGGYTEAFF.

This chain joins TRBV5-1 and TRBJ2-1; no definite D call. The V end lost 0 bases, the J end lost 6 bases, and 7 bases lay between the germline ends. In germline, CDR1 is SGHRS, CDR2 YFSETQ. The CDR3 extends over 13 amino acids. CDR3 in amino acids: CASSLGISNEQFF. The CDR3 DNA reads TGCGCCAGCAGCTTGGGGATTTCCAATGAGCAGTTCTTC.

The chain is built from TRBV7-6 and TRBJ2-5; TRBD2 aligns across 7 bases. Germline CDR1 reads SGHVS; CDR2 reads FNYEAQ. Germline trimming cut 0 bases from V and 2 bases from J; bases unmatched to any gene: 9. The CDR3 totals 17 residues. CDR3 coding DNA: TGTGCCAGCAGCTTAGCGGGAGGGGTCTGGCTTCAAGAGACCCAGTACTTC. As protein: CASSLAGGVWLQETQYF.

Note on this clonotype: A junction end diverges from the germline sequence, so it may reflect a read error. This CDR3 reads CASSSLGGGRPRF. The CDR3 region has the DNA TGTGCCAGCAGTTCCCTCGGGGGGGGAAGGCCACGGTTC. The chain uses TRBV12-3 or TRBV12-4 and TRBJ2-7; 8 positions agree with TRBD2. The CDR3 loop spans 13 amino acids.

V gene TRBV28 combines with J gene TRBJ2-3; D perhaps matches TRBD2 (6 bases). CDR1 is MDHEN, CDR2 SYDVKM, per germline. V dropped 7 bases and J dropped 2 bases, with 10 bases sitting between them. The CDR3 spans 13 residues. The CDR3 nucleotides read TGTGCCAGCATGGAGCGGGTCACAGATACGCAGTATTTT. This encodes CASMERVTDTQYF.

This clonotype was seen only a few times. The chain employs TRBV12-3 or TRBV12-4 and TRBJ2-7; a possible D gene is TRBD2 (6 bases). The CDR3 loop spans 15 amino acids. Trimming pared 6 bases from V and 7 bases from J, leaving 22 bases between. Written as DNA, the CDR3 is TGTGCCAGCAGCTTCATTAGCGGCCTGCCGGGGGAGCAGTACTTC. Translated, it gives CASSFISGLPGEQYF.

This clonotype showed up just a few times. V is TRBV12-3 or TRBV12-4 and J is TRBJ1-5; D might be TRBD1 (5 bases). The V and J ends lost 2 bases and 3 bases respectively, with 11 bases between them. There are 15 residues in the CDR3. Here the CDR3 DNA reads TGTGCCAGCAGTTTATGGGGGGGTTCCAATCAGCCCCAGCATTTT. It yields the protein CASSLWGGSNQPQHF.

The chain is built from TRBV20-1 and TRBJ2-5; TRBD2 matches 8 bases. Germline CDR1 is DFQATT and CDR2 is SNEGSKA (reference sequence). CDR3 length: 14 residues. Unmatched junction bases numbered 10, after V lost 5 bases and J lost 5 bases. The CDR3 sequence is CSASTGGAGETQYF. CDR3 in DNA: TGCAGTGCTTCAACCGGGGGGGCTGGGGAGACCCAGTACTTC.

V is TRBV6-1 and J is TRBJ1-1; D not certain. Germline CDR1 is MNHNS and CDR2 is SASEGT. The CDR3 loop spans 14 amino acids. Trimming took 6 bases from V and 6 from J, leaving 17 bases between them. This CDR3 reads CASRTIGQAPEAFF. The CDR3, as DNA: TGTGCCAGCAGAACTATCGGGCAGGCCCCTGAAGCTTTCTTT.

The genes are TRBV28 and TRBJ2-7; the match to TRBD2 covers 10 bases. CDR3 length equals 16 residues. Trimming took 4 bases from V and 2 from J; bases not matched to a gene: 8. CDR1 and CDR2 (germline): MDHEN, SYDVKM. The CDR3 sequence: CASSSPPSGSPYEQYF. In DNA form, the CDR3 reads TGTGCCAGCAGTTCCCCTCCTAGCGGGAGCCCCTACGAGCAGTACTTC.

To note about this clonotype: One junction end disagrees with the germline gene, perhaps due to a read error. The gene calls are TRBV2 and TRBJ1-1, with D unresolved. The germline V gene encodes CDR1 SNHLY and CDR2 FYNNEI. This CDR3 spans 12 amino acids. CDR3 protein: CASSEALLDRGF. CDR3 coding DNA: TGTGCCAGCAGTGAAGCGCTTCTGGATCGGGGTTTT.